These 19 T cell receptor beta chains share one sample of origin, sequenced in a study of beta chain features in type 1 diabetes. Investigators reverse transcribed all isolated RNA, so they sequenced expressed TCRB transcripts. TCRdb keeps only in-frame clones here, not all; method: immunoSEQ multiplex PCR. Of 430,000 or so clones listed, 11% are singletons. The sample was naive CD4+ T cells from blood. The receptors derive from a woman under 30 in good health.

The chain links TRBV29-1 to TRBJ1-5; TRBD1 is a possible D gene (6 bases). Trimming removed 4 bases from V and 4 bases from J, with 11 bases in between. This CDR3 has 13 residues. Per the germline V gene, CDR1 is SQVTM and CDR2 is ANQGSEA. DNA of the CDR3: TGCAGCGTTGGTTCAGGGGTTAATCAGCCCCAGCATTTT. Residues: CSVGSGVNQPQHF.

The V call is TRBV29-1, the J call TRBJ2-5; the match to TRBD2 covers 7 bases. Germline loops: CDR1 SQVTM, CDR2 ANQGSEA. There are 14 residues in the CDR3. Germline trimming cut 3 bases from V and 4 bases from J; bases unmatched to any gene: 8. CDR3 nucleotides: TGCAGCGTTGAGACTAGCATGGGTTCAGAGACCCAGTACTTC. It codes for CSVETSMGSETQYF.

This clone was seen a few times. The chain is built from TRBV10-3 and TRBJ2-1; no clear D. The CDR3 sequence is 11 residues long. CDR1 is ENHRY, CDR2 SYGVKD, per germline. V lost 7 bases to trimming and J lost 9 bases, with 10 bases between them. The CDR3 is CAIMGMGEQFF. The CDR3 coding sequence is TGTGCCATCATGGGGATGGGTGAGCAGTTCTTC.

A word on this clone: Just one base apart from a much larger clone, this may be a read error. Other nucleotide sequences in the sample specify the same CDR3. The V and J genes are TRBV9 and TRBJ2-5; D unresolved. The ends were cut back, 0 bases at V and 4 bases at J, with 1 base in the middle. In germline, CDR1 is SGDLS, CDR2 YYNGEE. The CDR3 covers 11 residues. CDR3 region: CASSVAETQYF. Written as DNA, the CDR3 is TGTGCCAGCAGCGTAGCAGAGACCCAGTACTTC.

This clone was seen a handful of times. The chain combines TRBV29-1 with TRBJ1-2; no reliable D call. The CDR3 sequence is 14 residues long. The V gene's germline CDR1 is SQVTM and CDR2 ANQGSEA. Trimming stripped 5 bases from V and 0 bases from J, with 13 bases between. The CDR3 is CSVREGASNYGYTF. CDR3 DNA: TGCAGCGTTAGGGAGGGAGCCTCTAACTATGGCTACACCTTC.

In this sample, this clone turned up a few times. The chain carries TRBV7-2 and TRBJ2-3, with no clear D. The V gene lost 5 bases and the J gene lost 1 base, with 16 bases spanning the gap. The CDR3 spans 16 residues. Germline V gives CDR1 SGHTA, CDR2 FQGNSA. For the CDR3, the DNA is TGTGCCAGCAGCCCGGCATCAGCCCGGGGCACAGATACGCAGTATTTT. As protein: CASSPASARGTDTQYF.

This clone was detected only a few times. V and J are TRBV21-1 and TRBJ1-6. TRBV21-1 is termed a pseudogene. The CDR3 sequence is 14 residues long. As DNA, the CDR3 is TGTGCCAGCAGCAGACTCCCCCGGGGTCGTACCCTCCACTTT. This translates into CASSRLPRGRTLHF.

This chain links TRBV5-4 with TRBJ1-2, with D uncertain. The CDR3 consists of 12 residues. Looked up from germline, CDR1 is SGHNT and CDR2 is YYREEE (reference sequence). The V end was cut by 4 bases, the J end by 3 bases, with 7 bases between. CDR3 residues: CASSTDHYGYTF. The CDR3 region has the DNA TGTGCCAGCAGCACCGATCACTATGGCTACACCTTC.

The chain links TRBV5-4 to TRBJ2-1; D is ambiguous. The CDR3 length is 12 residues. The ends were cut back, 4 bases at V and 3 bases at J, with 5 bases in the middle. Germline CDR1 is SGHNT and CDR2 is YYREEE (reference sequence). This chain's CDR3 is CASSLDYNEQFF. CDR3 DNA: TGTGCCAGCAGCCTCGACTACAATGAGCAGTTCTTC.

This chain joins TRBV5-1 and TRBJ1-1; D unclear. The CDR3 sequence is 14 residues long. Per germline, CDR1 SGHRS and CDR2 YFSETQ. With 5 bases removed from V and 6 bases from J, the gap between germline ends came to 17 bases. The CDR3 region is CASSLADVRAEAFF. CDR3 coding DNA: TGCGCCAGCAGTCTAGCCGACGTACGGGCTGAAGCTTTCTTT. The full variable domain, with the rest looked up from reference TRBV5-1 and TRBJ1-1, is KAGVTQTPRYLIKTRGQQVTLSCSPISGHRSVSWYQQTPGQGLQFLFEYFSETQRNKGNFPGRFSGRQFSNSRSEMNVSTLELGDSALYLCASSLADVRAEAFFGQGTRLTVV.

The rearrangement uses TRBV2 and TRBJ2-5, with a tentative D call TRBD2 (6 bases). The CDR3 length is 14 residues. CDR1 and CDR2 (germline): SNHLY, FYNNEI. V lost 3 bases, J lost 2 bases, and 10 bases lay in between. Written as DNA, the CDR3 is TGTGCCAGCAGTGACGTGGGGGGACAAGAGACCCAGTACTTC. This encodes CASSDVGGQETQYF. The whole variable domain, remainder taken from reference TRBV2 and TRBJ2-5, is EPEVTQTPSHQVTQMGQEVILRCVPISNHLYFYWYRQILGQKVEFLVSFYNNEISEKSEIFDDQFSVERPDGSNFTLKIRSTKLEDSAMYFCASSDVGGQETQYFGPGTRLLVL.

This clone was seen only a few times. The chain has TRBV6-1 and TRBJ2-3; 7 bases agree with TRBD2. The length of the CDR3 is 15 residues. Germline CDR1 MNHNS, CDR2 SASEGT. V shed 6 bases, J shed 3 bases, and the junction held 9 bases outside the gene matches. The CDR3 DNA reads as TGTGCCAGCAGCCCCATGGGAGGGTTGACAGATACGCAGTATTTT. It yields the protein CASSPMGGLTDTQYF.

V and J are TRBV30 and TRBJ1-4; D is unresolved. This CDR3 has 12 amino acids. V was cut by 0 bases and J by 9 bases, with 8 bases left in between. The germline gives CDR1 GTSNPN, CDR2 SVGIG (reference sequence). The CDR3, as DNA: TGTGCCTGGAGTGTACGAGGGAAAAAACTGTTTTTT. Translation: CAWSVRGKKLFF.

This clone was seen only a few times. The chain joins TRBV29-1 to TRBJ2-1, with D unresolved. With 2 bases removed from V and 0 bases from J, the gap between germline ends came to 8 bases. Germline V lookup: CDR1 SQVTM, CDR2 ANQGSEA. The CDR3 is made up of 14 amino acids. The CDR3 nucleotides are TGCAGCGTTGAAAGGAGAAGCTCCTACAATGAGCAGTTCTTC. Protein sequence: CSVERRSSYNEQFF.

The chain joins TRBV29-1 to TRBJ2-4; D is unclear. The CDR3 sequence is 12 residues long. Germline V gene sequence: CDR1 SQVTM, CDR2 ANQGSEA. V shed 6 bases and J shed 12 bases, with 18 bases lying between them. The DNA for the CDR3 is TGCAGCGTACGAAACGGCAGCTCTAATCAGTACTTC. Translation: CSVRNGSSNQYF.

This clone was detected a few times. The chain combines TRBV5-1 with TRBJ2-5, with D maybe TRBD1 (6 bases). Trimming stripped 5 bases from V and 1 base from J, with 18 bases between. CDR3 size: 16 residues. Germline V CDR1 and CDR2: SGHRS, YFSETQ. In DNA, the CDR3 is TGCGCCAGCAGTCCACTACCGGGACAAATCCAAGAGACCCAGTACTTC. Amino acids: CASSPLPGQIQETQYF.

The chain is built from TRBV28 and TRBJ1-4; D unclear. Germline CDR1 reads MDHEN; CDR2 reads SYDVKM. The CDR3 contains 15 residues. Trimming shortened V by 5 bases and J by 8 bases, and 18 bases separated the two germline ends. CDR3 residues: CASSIRALQDEKLFF. The CDR3 nucleotides read TGTGCCAGCAGTATCCGGGCCCTGCAGGACGAAAAACTGTTTTTT.

The chain recombines TRBV15 with TRBJ2-5; D gene unclear. V was clipped by 4 bases and J by 5 bases, with 11 bases between them. The CDR3 runs 13 residues. Germline loops: CDR1 LNHNV, CDR2 YYDKDF (reference sequence). The CDR3, as DNA: TGTGCCACCAGCACAGACCCACGGGAGACCCAGTACTTC. Translating gives CATSTDPRETQYF.

This clone was seen a few times. The chain recombines TRBV27 with TRBJ2-5, with 7 bases that match TRBD1. This CDR3 is 13 amino acids long. From germline, CDR1 is MNHEY and CDR2 SMNVEV (reference sequence). With V trimmed by 5 bases and J by 5 bases, 5 bases remained unmatched. CDR3 loop: CASSKQGLETQYF. As DNA, the CDR3 is TGTGCCAGCAGTAAACAGGGGCTGGAGACCCAGTACTTC.